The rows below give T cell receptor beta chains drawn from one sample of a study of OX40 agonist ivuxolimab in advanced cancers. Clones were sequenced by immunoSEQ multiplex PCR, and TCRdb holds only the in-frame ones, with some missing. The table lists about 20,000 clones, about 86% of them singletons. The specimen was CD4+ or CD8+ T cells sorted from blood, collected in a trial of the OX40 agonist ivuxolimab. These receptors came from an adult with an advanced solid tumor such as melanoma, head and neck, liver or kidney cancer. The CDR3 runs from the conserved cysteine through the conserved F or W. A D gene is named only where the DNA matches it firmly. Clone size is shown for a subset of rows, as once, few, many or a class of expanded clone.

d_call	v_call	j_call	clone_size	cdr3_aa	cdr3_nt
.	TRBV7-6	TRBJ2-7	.	CASSLGLHYEQYF	TGTGCCAGCAGCTTAGGTCTACACTACGAGCAGTACTTC
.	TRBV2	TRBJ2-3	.	CASSEEGRPGNTQYF	TGTGCCAGCAGTGAAGAGGGTAGACCAGGGAATACGCAGTATTTT
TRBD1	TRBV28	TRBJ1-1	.	CASSWTGTNTEAFF	TGTGCCAGCAGTTGGACAGGGACGAACACTGAAGCTTTCTTT
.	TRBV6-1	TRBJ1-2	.	CASSELDNYGYTF	TGTGCCAGCAGTGAATTGGACAACTATGGCTACACCTTC
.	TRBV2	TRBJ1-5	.	CASAEDINQPQHF	TGTGCCAGCGCGGAGGATATCAATCAGCCCCAGCATTTT
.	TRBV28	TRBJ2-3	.	CASSLILGGASTDTQYF	TGTGCCAGCAGTTTAATCTTGGGGGGTGCTAGCACAGATACGCAGTATTTT
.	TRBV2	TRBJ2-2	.	CASRHPSAGGTGELFF	TGTGCCAGCAGACACCCCTCGGCAGGGGGGACCGGGGAGCTGTTTTTT
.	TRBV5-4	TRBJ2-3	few	CASSFWGGDLYF	TGTGCCAGCAGCTTCTGGGGGGGCGATCTGTATTTT
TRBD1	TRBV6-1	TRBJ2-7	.	CASSVRGFSYEQYF	TGTGCCAGCAGTGTCAGGGGGTTCTCCTACGAGCAGTACTTC
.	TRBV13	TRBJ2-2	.	CASSLLLAGELFF	TGTGCCAGCAGCCTTCTTCTCGCCGGGGAGCTGTTTTTT
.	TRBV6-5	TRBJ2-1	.	CASSYAAKQFF	TGTGCCAGCAGTTACGCGGCAAAGCAGTTCTTC
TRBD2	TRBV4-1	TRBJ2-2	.	CASSRAGSRTGELFF	TGCGCCAGCAGCCGAGCGGGGAGTCGGACCGGGGAGCTGTTTTTT
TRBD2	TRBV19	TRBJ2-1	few	CASSLTSGGAHEQFF	TGTGCCAGTAGTCTTACTAGCGGGGGGGCCCATGAGCAGTTCTTC
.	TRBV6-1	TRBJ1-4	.	CASSEVRGRDEKLFF	TGTGCCAGCAGTGAAGTAAGGGGAAGGGATGAAAAACTGTTTTTT
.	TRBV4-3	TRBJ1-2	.	CASSQSGFYTF	TGCGCCAGCAGCCAAAGCGGGTTTTACACCTTC
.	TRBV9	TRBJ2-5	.	CASSSNRGNQYF	TGTGCCAGCAGCTCGAACCGGGGCAACCAGTACTTC
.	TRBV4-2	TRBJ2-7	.	CASSQESGDYYEQYF	TGTGCCAGCAGCCAAGAGTCAGGGGACTACTACGAGCAGTACTTC
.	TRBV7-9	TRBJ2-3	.	CASSSNTQYF	TGTGCCAGCAGCTCTAATACGCAGTATTTT
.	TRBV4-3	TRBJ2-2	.	CASSLATTSTGELFF	TGCGCCAGCAGCCTGGCGACTACCAGCACCGGGGAGCTGTTTTTT
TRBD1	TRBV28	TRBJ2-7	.	CASSHRDRVTYEQYF	TGTGCCAGCAGTCACCGGGACAGGGTAACCTACGAGCAGTACTTC
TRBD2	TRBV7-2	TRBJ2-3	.	CASSLVPVAGLASTDTQYF	TGTGCCAGCAGCTTAGTTCCGGTAGCGGGGTTAGCTAGCACAGATACGCAGTATTTT
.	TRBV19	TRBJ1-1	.	CATAKGWTEAFF	TGTGCCACCGCTAAGGGATGGACTGAAGCTTTCTTT
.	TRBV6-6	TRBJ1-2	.	CASSYDVSRGYTF	TGTGCCAGCAGTTACGACGTAAGTCGTGGCTACACCTTC
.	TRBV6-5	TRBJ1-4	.	CASSFQGWGDLFF	TGTGCCAGCAGCTTCCAGGGTTGGGGAGATCTGTTTTTT
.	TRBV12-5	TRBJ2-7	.	CASGPTLWGIEYEQYF	TGTGCTAGTGGTCCCACATTGTGGGGGATAGAGTACGAGCAGTACTTC
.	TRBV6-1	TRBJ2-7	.	CASSELDRIDYEQYF	TGTGCCAGCAGTGAACTGGACCGGATAGACTACGAGCAGTACTTC
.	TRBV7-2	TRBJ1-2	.	CASSLGTQGPLDYGYTF	TGTGCCAGCAGCTTAGGGACACAGGGCCCCCTAGACTATGGCTACACCTTC
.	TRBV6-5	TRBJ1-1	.	CASRRDGQNTEAFF	TGTGCCAGCAGGCGGGACGGACAGAACACTGAAGCTTTCTTT
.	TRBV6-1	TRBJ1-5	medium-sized	CASSEGGVENQPQHF	TGTGCCAGCAGTGAAGGGGGGGTGGAAAATCAGCCCCAGCATTTT
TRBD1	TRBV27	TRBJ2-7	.	CASCRIGTAYEQYF	TGTGCCAGCTGTCGAATCGGGACAGCCTACGAGCAGTACTTC
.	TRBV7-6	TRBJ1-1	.	CASSRSESYTEAFF	TGTGCCAGCAGCCGAAGCGAGAGTTACACTGAAGCTTTCTTT
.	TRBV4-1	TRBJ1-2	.	CASSQGRNYGYTF	TGCGCCAGCAGCCAAGGACGGAACTATGGCTACACCTTC